The present entry profiles one T cell receptor (beta chain) with its context. Its antigen is as yet unknown. This entry is derived from a study of T cell repertoires in cytomegalovirus infection. Broader study findings: The study found HLA-C-restricted CMV-specific TCR beta clonotypes dominating the ex vivo response.

TCRdb itself ran the reads through MiXCR, one entry per CDR3 protein. The sample has some 560,000 distinct CDR3 sequences; approximately 40% are singletons. Germline values: CDR1 SGHTA, CDR2 FQGNSA. The CDR3 has 16 residues. Germline trimming cut 1 base from V and 1 base from J; bases unmatched to any gene: 4. The receptor's source is a human donor in good health (CMV status not recorded). Some clones in this sample may be carry-over from other donors' samples. The sequenced sample was cultured PBMCs, obtained from culture after CMV antigen stimulation. This rearrangement joins TRBV7-2 to TRBJ1-5, with 7 bases identical to TRBD1. CDR3 sequence reads: CASSLEGTVSNQPQHF. The CDR3 nucleotides are TGTGCCAGCAGCTTAGAGGGGACAGTCAGCAATCAGCCCCAGCATTTT.